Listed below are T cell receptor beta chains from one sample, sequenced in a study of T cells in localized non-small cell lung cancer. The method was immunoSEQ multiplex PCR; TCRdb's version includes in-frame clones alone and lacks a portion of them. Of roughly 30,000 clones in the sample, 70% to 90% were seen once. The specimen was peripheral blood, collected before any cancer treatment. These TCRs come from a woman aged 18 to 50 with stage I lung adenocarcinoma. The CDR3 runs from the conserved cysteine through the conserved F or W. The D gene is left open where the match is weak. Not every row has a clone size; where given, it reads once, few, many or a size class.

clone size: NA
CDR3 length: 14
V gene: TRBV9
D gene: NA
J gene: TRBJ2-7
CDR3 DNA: TGTGCCAGCAGCCCACGGACGGCCTCCTACGAGCAGTACTTC
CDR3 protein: CASSPRTASYEQYF

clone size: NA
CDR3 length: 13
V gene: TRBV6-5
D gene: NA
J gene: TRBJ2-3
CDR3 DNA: TGTGCCAGCAGTCACGAGTACACAGATACGCAGTATTTT
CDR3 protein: CASSHEYTDTQYF

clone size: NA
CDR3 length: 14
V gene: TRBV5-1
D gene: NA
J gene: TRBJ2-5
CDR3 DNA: TGCGCCAGCAGCACGGACCCATTCCAAGAGACCCAGTACTTC
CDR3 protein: CASSTDPFQETQYF

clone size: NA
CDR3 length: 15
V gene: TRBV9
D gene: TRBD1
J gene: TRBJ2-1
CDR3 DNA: TGTGCCAGCAGCGTAATGGACAGGGTCGCGAATGAGCAGTTCTTC
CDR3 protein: CASSVMDRVANEQFF

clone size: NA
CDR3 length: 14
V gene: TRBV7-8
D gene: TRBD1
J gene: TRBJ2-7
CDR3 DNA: TGTGCCAGCAGCCGATACAGGGGAACCTACGAGCAGTACTTC
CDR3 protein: CASSRYRGTYEQYF

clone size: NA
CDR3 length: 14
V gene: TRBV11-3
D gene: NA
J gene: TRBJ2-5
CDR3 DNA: TGTGCCAGCAGCTTAGGATCACAGCAAGAGACCCAGTACTTC
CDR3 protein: CASSLGSQQETQYF

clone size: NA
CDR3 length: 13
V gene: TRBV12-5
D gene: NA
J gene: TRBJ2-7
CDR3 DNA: TGTGCTAGTGGTTTGGGACCATCCTACGAGCAGTACTTC
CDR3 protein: CASGLGPSYEQYF

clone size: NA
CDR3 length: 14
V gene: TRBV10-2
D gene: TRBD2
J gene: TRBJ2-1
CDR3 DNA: TGCGCCAGCAGAAGACTAGCGGAAAACAATGAGCAGTTCTTC
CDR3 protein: CASRRLAENNEQFF

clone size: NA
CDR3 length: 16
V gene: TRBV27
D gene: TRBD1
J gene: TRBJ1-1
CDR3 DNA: TGTGCCAGCAGTTTATGGGGGACAGGGTCGATCACTGAAGCTTTCTTT
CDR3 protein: CASSLWGTGSITEAFF

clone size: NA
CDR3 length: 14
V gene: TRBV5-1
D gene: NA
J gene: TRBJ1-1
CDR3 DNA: TGCGCCAGCAGCTTAGGGGACCGGAACACTGAAGCTTTCTTT
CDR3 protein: CASSLGDRNTEAFF

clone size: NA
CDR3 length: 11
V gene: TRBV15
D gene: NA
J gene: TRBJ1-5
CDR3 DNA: TGTGCCACCAGCCACTCCGGAATGCAGCATTTT
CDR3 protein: CATSHSGMQHF

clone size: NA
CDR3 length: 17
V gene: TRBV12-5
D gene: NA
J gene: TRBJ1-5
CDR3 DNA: TGTGCTAGTGGTTTGGTAAGGTTACAGGGTAACAATCAGCCCCAGCATTTT
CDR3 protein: CASGLVRLQGNNQPQHF

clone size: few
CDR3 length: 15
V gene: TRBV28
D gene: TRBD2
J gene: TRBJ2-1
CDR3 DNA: TGTGCCAGCAGTACTAGCGGGACTATTAGCAATGAGCAGTTCTTC
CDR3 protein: CASSTSGTISNEQFF

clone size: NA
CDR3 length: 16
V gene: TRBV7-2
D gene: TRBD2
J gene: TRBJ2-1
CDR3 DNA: TGTGCCAGCAGCGGAGCGGAGCGGGAGGGCCTATATGAGCAGTTCTTC
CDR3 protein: CASSGAEREGLYEQFF

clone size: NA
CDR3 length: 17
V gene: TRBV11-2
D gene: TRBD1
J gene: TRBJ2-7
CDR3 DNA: TGTGCCAGCAGCCTCGGGACAGGGGGAATGGGCTCCTACGAGCAGTACTTC
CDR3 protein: CASSLGTGGMGSYEQYF

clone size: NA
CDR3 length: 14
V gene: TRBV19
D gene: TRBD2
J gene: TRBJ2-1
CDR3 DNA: TGTGCCAGTAGTATGACTAGCGGGAGGAATGAGCAGTTCTTC
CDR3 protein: CASSMTSGRNEQFF

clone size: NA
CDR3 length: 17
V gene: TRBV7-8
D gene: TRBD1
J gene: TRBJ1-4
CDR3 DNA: TGTGCCAGCAGCCCGTCCCGGGACAGGGGGCGGGGTGAAAAACTGTTTTTT
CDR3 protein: CASSPSRDRGRGEKLFF

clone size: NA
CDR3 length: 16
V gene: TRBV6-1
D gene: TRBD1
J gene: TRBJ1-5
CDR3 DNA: TGTGCCAGCAGTGAAGCGCGGAGGACAGGGAATCAGCCCCAGCATTTT
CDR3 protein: CASSEARRTGNQPQHF

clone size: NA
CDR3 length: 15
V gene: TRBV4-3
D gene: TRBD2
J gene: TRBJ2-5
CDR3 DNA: TGCGCCAGCAGCCAAGAGACTAGCGGGAGTGAGACCCAGTACTTC
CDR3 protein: CASSQETSGSETQYF

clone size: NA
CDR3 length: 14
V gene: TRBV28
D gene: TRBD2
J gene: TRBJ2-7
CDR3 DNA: TGTGCCAGCATTACTAGCGGGAGTCTCTACGAGCAGTACTTC
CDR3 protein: CASITSGSLYEQYF

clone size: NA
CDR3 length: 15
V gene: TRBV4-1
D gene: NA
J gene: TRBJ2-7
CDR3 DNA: TGCGCCAGCAGCCAAGAGGCGAGTGAGTCCTACGAGCAGTACTTC
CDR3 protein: CASSQEASESYEQYF